This T cell receptor (beta chain) was retrieved from a study of blood T cell repertoires in COVID-19 (TCRdb year 2020). For the study in its entirety: The collaborator samples originated in the United States, Italy and Spain and spanned the acute and convalescent phases of COVID-19. The repertoires were released in a freely available public database meant as a resource for research on the immune response to SARS-CoV-2. Where available, HLA class I and class II types were taken from metadata supplied by the sample provider and were not determined by assay-based typing. The material from the prospective study consisted of cDNA or gDNA derived from T cells, B-cell-depleted T cells, or PBMCs. Samples came from the ongoing ImmuneRACE study (first 160 participants) plus 1,254 subjects from 6 global collaborators. A de-identified subject ID, COVID-19 status, age in years and sex were almost always included in the sample metadata. Deeply sampled blood TCRbeta repertoires from subjects exposed to, actively infected with, or recovered from COVID-19 were included in the dataset. The research as a whole found: Clinical and demographic metadata were provided uncurated, with the amount varying by source and participant.

Another Seattle source contributed samples from volunteer blood donors who had recovered from COVID-19. Whole blood was collected in K2EDTA tubes by collaborating institutions according to the institutions' own protocols. For TCRbeta analysis, collaborator samples were shipped as frozen whole blood, as isolated PBMCs, or as DNA extracted from either sample type. TCRbeta CDR3 regions were amplified from genomic DNA by means of the immunoSEQ Assay, a bias-controlled multiplex PCR. In the original analysis: Nucleated cell counts per sample were estimated from amplification of reference gene primers within the assay. To quantify the absolute abundance of each unique TCRbeta CDR3 rearrangement, sequence reads were collapsed and filtered. For each sample, productive Simpson clonality was calculated as the square root of Simpson's diversity index over productive rearrangements. This immuneACCESS table, as held by TCRdb, lists in-frame sequences with V and J called but not all clones. Of the missing ones, under half trace to an unresolved V gene in checked studies; the others have no known cause. D and trimming were read from the DNA, whereas the V and J calls and clone size are those reported in that table. This sample is represented by approximately 260,000 clones; approximately 89% of them were singletons. The ten largest clones capture 3.5% to 5% of the sample.

Worth noting for this clone: Its antigen is not yet known. No base-level quality is on record; no much larger clone is a single base apart.

Counted from cysteine to phenylalanine, this CDR3 has 13 amino acids. Only the CDR3 DNA stays, 39 bases, in frame from base 1. CDR1 is given as MGHDK and CDR2 as SYGVNS, both from the germline V gene. V is pared back by 3 bases and J by 6 bases, with 11 bases lying between the germline termini. Specimen: peripheral blood. The V and J genes are TRBV25-1 and TRBJ1-1; the D gene is unclear. The receptor was derived from a woman between 35 and 50 years old who had recovered from COVID-19. The CDR3 sequence is CASSDPAGAEAFF. The nucleotides read TGTGCCAGCAGTGACCCGGCCGGGGCTGAAGCTTTCTTT.